One T cell receptor beta chain is described in this entry. The antigen this receptor binds is unknown. Base qualities are not recorded, but no much larger clone differs from it by a single base. What this sample's time point label stands for: cells obtained before transplantation from donor or recipient. CD3+CD4+ and CD3+CD8+ populations were FACS-sorted from unstimulated pre-transplant donor and recipient cells taken from spleen or lymph nodes. The data are from a study of graft-versus-host responses after intestinal transplantation (dated by TCRdb to the early 2020s). The study in broad terms: Recipients received multivisceral, liver-intestinal, or isolated intestinal transplants. A cohort of under 30 intestinal transplant recipients, including one retransplant, was enrolled, and 3 patients lacking pretransplant specimens were excluded. A peak of at least 4% donor T cells among recipient peripheral blood mononuclear cells was the definition used for donor T cell macrochimerism. Alloreactive clones were identified by sequencing pre-transplant mixed lymphocyte reaction products and comparing them with unstimulated pre-transplant donor and recipient T cells. Every recipient was given anti-thymocyte globulin induction, followed by roughly 3 years of maintenance tacrolimus and steroids. Rather than going through the commercial service, samples from three later patients were sequenced in-house on an Illumina MiSeq and processed with MiXCR. After intestinal transplantation, graft-versus-host and host-versus-graft alloreactive T cell clones in the graft, circulation and bone marrow were tracked using bulk TCR-beta CDR3 sequencing.

The method behind the library was the immunoSEQ multiplex PCR assay. For most patients, genomic DNA was isolated with the Qiagen DNeasy Blood and Tissue Kit and sent frozen to Adaptive Biotechnologies for TCR sequencing. For most patients, genomic DNA was subjected to high-throughput TCR-beta CDR3 sequencing by Adaptive Biotechnologies. The original pipeline was this. TCR sequencing data were retrieved from Adaptive's ImmunoSEQ software for roughly 20 patients, whereas three other patients were processed with MiXCR and VDJtools. To correct CD4 versus CD8 sorting errors, any sequence found in both subsets at a frequency ratio below 5:1 was removed. CDR3 nucleotide sequences shared by donor and recipient were removed because the origin of these sequences could not be assigned. To be classed as alloreactive, a clone needed at least 2-fold expansion over unstimulated cells and a minimum CFSE-low frequency of 0.002% (template counts) or 0.001% (read counts). Clones detected in sequenced pre-transplant spleen, lymph node, or MLR CFSE-low populations of the donor or recipient were defined as mappable. Cumulative frequency of alloreactive clones was calculated as a percentage of all sequences weighted by copy number. TCRdb mirrors the immuneACCESS table, restricted to in-frame sequences. Some clones are absent from its copies; in checked studies, under half trace to an unresolved V gene, and the reason for the others is unknown. V and J calls and clone size follow that table, whereas D and trimming were derived from the DNA. The sample data list around 110,000 clones, and approximately 90% of these were observed just once. Of the sample, over 0.15% is held by the ten largest clones.

What the authors observed across the whole study: High GvH to HvG T cell clonal ratios were observed in the allografts of patients with donor T cell macrochimerism. GvH clones were detected in recipient bone marrow, and some appeared earlier in ileal mucosa or blood, consistent with an intestinal mucosal origin. Conclusions were limited by the relatively low number and heterogeneity of intestinal transplant patients. Early after transplant, declines in HvG clones were associated with peak levels of circulating GvH clones.

Here the sequenced sample was unstimulated CD4+ T cells sorted from spleen or lymph node cells, taken before intestinal transplant. The clonotype comes from a human donor who received an intestinal transplant.

CDR3 loop: CAWSVLSLRNSPLHF. The sequenced DNA: TGTGCCTGGAGTGTACTGTCGCTGCGGAATTCACCCCTCCACTTT. The chain couples TRBV30 to TRBJ1-6; the D gene is not confidently resolved. V loses 0 bases of germline sequence and J loses 7 bases, and the interval between the two ends is 13 bases. Taken from cysteine to phenylalanine, the CDR3 has 15 residues. CDR3 DNA only is kept here, 45 bases in frame from base 1. According to the germline V gene (reference sequence), CDR1 reads GTSNPN and CDR2 reads SVGIG.